This T cell receptor (beta chain) appears in the sequencing data of a study of T-cell reconstitution after alpha-beta-depleted transplantation in children (dated by TCRdb to 2016 to 2017). Looking at the study overall: Using TCR repertoire profiling, the study quantitatively followed how T-cell immune reconstitution unfolded in children after TCRalphabeta/CD19-depleted allogeneic hematopoietic cell transplantation.

This clonotype has a count of ten or more. Its specific antigen is unknown. Base qualities are missing; no much larger clone stands one base away. Library construction relied on PCR. TCRdb shows the sequencer as Illumina HiSeq 2500. TCR libraries were prepared with molecular barcoding, using unique molecular identifiers to normalize TCRbeta repertoire quantification. The public reads were reanalyzed by TCRdb: fastp trimming at Q25, MiXCR alignment, in-frame beta chains only. Every distinct CDR3 protein forms one entry, paired with its most common genes and DNA. Here the sample has more than 200,000 distinct CDR3 sequences; 9.7% occur a single time. About 4.9% of the sample comes from the top ten. Material: PBMCs from the stem cell graft donor, obtained from the stem cell graft. This TCR came from a human donor who donated a stem cell graft to a child with SCID.

The base sequence is TGTGCCAGCAGCTTAGGGGTCGGGCTAGGGGAGGACAATGAGCAGTTCTTC. Its translation reads: CASSLGVGLGEDNEQFF. The chain joins TRBV7-7 to TRBJ2-1, with TRBD2 as a weak D call on 6 bases. V sheds 1 base and J sheds 5 bases, leaving 18 bases between their ends. The CDR3 goes from the cysteine to the phenylalanine over 17 residues. Of the read, only the CDR3 DNA is kept; its 51 bases are in frame from base 1. From the germline V gene (reference sequence), CDR1 is SSHAT and CDR2 is FNYEAQ.